This is a list of T cell receptor beta chains from one sample in a study of control samples from healthy donors and cancer patients. Some clones are missing from TCRdb's copy, which holds only in-frame ones; the method was immunoSEQ multiplex PCR. This table has approximately 14,000 clones, around 77% appearing once. Material for sequencing was formalin-fixed, paraffin-embedded tissue. These receptors all come from a female donor with lung cancer. CDR3s include the opening cysteine and the closing phenylalanine or tryptophan. D genes are given only for firm matches. Only some rows state a clone size, as once, few, many or a class for expanded clones.

d_gene	len	abundance	v_gene	j_gene	CDR3aa	CDR3nt
NA	12	few	TRBV21-1	TRBJ2-6	CASPPGANVLTF	TGTGCCAGCCCCCCTGGGGCCAACGTCCTGACTTTC
NA	14	NA	TRBV28	TRBJ1-1	CASSPRTENTEAFF	TGTGCCAGCAGTCCCCGGACCGAAAACACTGAAGCTTTCTTT
TRBD2	14	NA	TRBV10-3	TRBJ2-1	CATRTSGENNEQFF	TGTGCCACCCGGACTAGCGGGGAGAACAATGAGCAGTTCTTC
TRBD1	17	NA	TRBV7-2	TRBJ1-2	CASSPLLLGQGVYGYTF	TGTGCCAGCAGCCCTTTACTGCTAGGACAGGGGGTGTATGGCTACACCTTC
NA	11	NA	TRBV11-2	TRBJ2-1	CASSLGNEQFF	TGTGCCAGCAGCTTAGGCAATGAGCAGTTCTTC
NA	17	few	TRBV4-2	TRBJ2-2	CASSQVGSGSDTGELFF	TGTGCCAGCAGCCAAGTAGGGTCAGGGTCCGACACCGGGGAGCTGTTTTTT
NA	14	NA	TRBV10-3	TRBJ1-1	CAISELGVNTEAFF	TGTGCCATCAGTGAATTAGGGGTTAACACTGAAGCTTTCTTT
NA	15	NA	TRBV19	TRBJ1-6	CASKKESSYNSPLHF	TGTGCCAGTAAGAAGGAAAGCTCCTATAATTCACCCCTCCACTTT
NA	13	NA	TRBV6-5	TRBJ2-2	CASRRPNTGELFF	TGTGCCAGCCGCCGACCGAACACCGGGGAGCTGTTTTTT
TRBD2	14	NA	TRBV27	TRBJ2-7	CASRLSGGAYEQYF	TGTGCCAGCAGATTGAGCGGGGGGGCGTACGAGCAGTACTTC
TRBD1	13	NA	TRBV10-3	TRBJ2-7	CAISALGQGKVGF	TGTGCCATCAGCGCCCTAGGACAGGGAAAGGTGGGCTTC
TRBD1	16	few	TRBV7-2	TRBJ1-2	CASSLNPKDRGYGYTF	TGTGCCAGCAGCTTAAACCCCAAAGACAGGGGCTATGGCTACACCTTC
NA	16	few	TRBV7-9	TRBJ2-1	CASSLAGDRRVNEQFF	TGTGCCAGCAGCTTAGCTGGCGACAGGCGGGTCAATGAGCAGTTCTTC
NA	13	NA	TRBV4-2	TRBJ1-1	CASSQDNGRGAFF	TGTGCCAGCAGCCAAGATAACGGAAGGGGGGCTTTCTTT
NA	15	NA	TRBV19	TRBJ1-4	CASSDLRDLNEKLFF	TGTGCCAGTAGTGATCTTCGGGACCTTAATGAAAAACTGTTTTTT
NA	14	NA	TRBV6-2/TRBV6-3	TRBJ2-7	CASSETNVAYEQYF	TGTGCCAGCAGCGAAACTAACGTAGCCTACGAGCAGTACTTC
TRBD2	15	once	TRBV2	TRBJ2-1	CASSVLAGVSGEQFF	TGTGCCAGCAGTGTATTAGCGGGAGTCTCCGGTGAGCAGTTCTTC
TRBD1	13	few	TRBV18	TRBJ2-5	CASSQGQQETQYF	TGTGCCAGCTCACAGGGACAGCAAGAGACCCAGTACTTC
TRBD1	16	NA	TRBV3-1/TRBV3-2	TRBJ1-2	CASSQQGQGRLRGYTF	TGTGCCAGCAGCCAACAAGGACAGGGACGGTTAAGAGGCTACACCTTC
NA	14	NA	TRBV7-9	TRBJ1-1	CASSLQAGNTEAFF	TGTGCCAGCAGCTTACAGGCAGGGAACACTGAAGCTTTCTTT
NA	11	NA	TRBV18	TRBJ2-5	CASSPSETQYF	TGTGCCAGCTCACCGTCGGAGACCCAGTACTTC
TRBD1	15	NA	TRBV7-9	TRBJ2-3	CASSFGQGLTDTQYF	TGTGCCAGCAGCTTCGGACAGGGCCTCACAGATACGCAGTATTTT
NA	16	NA	TRBV5-6	TRBJ2-3	CASSLETVPGADTQYF	TGTGCCAGCAGCTTGGAGACAGTTCCCGGGGCAGATACGCAGTATTTT
TRBD1	17	NA	TRBV4-2	TRBJ2-7	CASSQEWGGWTGYEQYF	TGTGCCAGCAGCCAAGAATGGGGCGGATGGACAGGCTACGAGCAGTACTTC
TRBD2	16	NA	TRBV5-1	TRBJ2-7	CASSLSGTSGIYEQYF	TGCGCCAGCAGCTTGTCCGGGACTAGCGGGATCTACGAGCAGTACTTC